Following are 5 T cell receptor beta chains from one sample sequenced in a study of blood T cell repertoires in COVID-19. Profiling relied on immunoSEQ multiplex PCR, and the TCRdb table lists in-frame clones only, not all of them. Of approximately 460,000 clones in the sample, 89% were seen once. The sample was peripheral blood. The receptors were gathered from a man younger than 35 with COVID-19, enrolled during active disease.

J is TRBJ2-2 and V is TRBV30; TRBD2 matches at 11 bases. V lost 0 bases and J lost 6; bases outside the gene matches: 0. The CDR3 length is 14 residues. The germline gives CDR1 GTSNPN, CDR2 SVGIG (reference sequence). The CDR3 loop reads CAWSVLAGAGELFF. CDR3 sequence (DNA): TGTGCCTGGAGTGTACTAGCGGGAGCCGGGGAGCTGTTTTTT. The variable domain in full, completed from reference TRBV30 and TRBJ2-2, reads SQTIHQWPATLVQPVGSPLSLECTVEGTSNPNLYWYRQAAGRGLQLLFYSVGIGQISSEVPQNLSASRPQDRQFILSSKKLLLSDSGFYLCAWSVLAGAGELFFGEGSRLTVL.

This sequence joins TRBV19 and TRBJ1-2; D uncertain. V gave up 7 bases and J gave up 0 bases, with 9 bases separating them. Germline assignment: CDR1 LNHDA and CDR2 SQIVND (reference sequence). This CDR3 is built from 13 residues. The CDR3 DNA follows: TGTGCCAGTAACCCAGAACCTAACTATGGCTACACCTTC. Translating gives CASNPEPNYGYTF. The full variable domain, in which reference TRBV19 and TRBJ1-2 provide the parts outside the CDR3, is DGGITQSPKYLFRKEGQNVTLSCEQNLNHDAMYWYRQDPGQGLRLIYYSQIVNDFQKGDIAEGYSVSREKKESFPLTVTSAQKNPTAFYLCASNPEPNYGYTFGSGTRLTVV.

This chain's CDR3 is CASRIGTGSYEQYF. In DNA form, the CDR3 reads TGTGCCAGCAGGATCGGGACAGGCTCCTACGAGCAGTACTTC. The chain carries TRBV6-5 and TRBJ2-7; 8 nucleotides agree with TRBD1. Losses at the gene ends were 6 bases for V and 0 bases for J; bases not matched to a gene: 4. Germline loops: CDR1 MNHEY, CDR2 SVGAGI. The CDR3 is 14 amino acids.

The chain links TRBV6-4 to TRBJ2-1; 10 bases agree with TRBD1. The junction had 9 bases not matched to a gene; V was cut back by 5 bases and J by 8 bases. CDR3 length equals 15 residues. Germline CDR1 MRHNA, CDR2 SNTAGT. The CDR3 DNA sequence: TGTGCCAGCAGTCCGTCGGACAGGGGGTTCGATGAGCAGTTCTTC. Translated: CASSPSDRGFDEQFF.

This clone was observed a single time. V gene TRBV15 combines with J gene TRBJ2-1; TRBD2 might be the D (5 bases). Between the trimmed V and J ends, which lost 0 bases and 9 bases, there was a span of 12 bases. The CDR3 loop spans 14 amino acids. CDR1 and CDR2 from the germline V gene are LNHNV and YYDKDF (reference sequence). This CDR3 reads CATSRDVRVSEQFF. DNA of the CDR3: TGTGCCACCAGCAGAGATGTGAGGGTATCTGAGCAGTTCTTC.